The clone carrying this TCR beta chain was seen just once. This entry comes from a study of blood T cell repertoires in COVID-19. Study-level background: Both acute and convalescent COVID-19 samples were obtained from the United States, Italy and Spain. Sample material is recorded as cDNA or gDNA derived from T cells, B-cell-depleted T cells, or PBMCs.

The CDR3 has 11 residues. CDR1 and CDR2 from the germline V gene are MDHEN and SYDVKM. Trimming cost V 8 bases and J 1 base, with 5 bases left between them. In the original analysis: Amplifying reference gene primers gave estimates of nucleated cell counts. The repertoire was sequenced with immunoSEQ multiplex PCR; TCRdb's copy has only in-frame clones and lacks some. V, J and clone size reflect that table, while D and trimming were determined from the DNA. The table includes a few hundred thousand clones, around 82% detected once. Those enrolled in Seattle joined during active infection and were followed longitudinally afterward.

Sequenced input: peripheral blood. The chain uses TRBV28 and TRBJ1-2; D gene uncertain. This sequence was found in a person aged 70 to 80 with COVID-19, enrolled during active disease. CDR3: CASGINYGYTF. The CDR3 DNA reads TGTGCCAGCGGCATTAACTATGGCTACACCTTC.